This T cell receptor (beta chain) was captured in a study of prognosis after radiotherapy for stage I lung cancer. CDR1 and CDR2 from the germline V gene are MDHEN and SYDVKM. V was cut by 9 bases and J by 1 base, with 15 bases left in between. The CDR3 sequence is 14 residues long. TCR beta CDR3 was amplified from genomic DNA by two-round multiplex PCR. Initially, in first-round PCR, primers specific to each TRBV and TRBJ gene were used. TCRdb used MiXCR to reprocess the multiplex PCR reads, holding one entry per CDR3 protein. The sample records roughly 38,000 distinct CDR3 sequences, 24% being singletons. This clonotype was seen ten or more times.

This TCR came from a donor over 45 with non-small cell lung cancer. Sample: PBMCs, taken before or after stereotactic body radiation therapy (not recorded which). The rearrangement joins TRBV28 to TRBJ1-2, with D maybe TRBD1 (6 bases). The CDR3 loop is CASTEDRRNYGYTF. The CDR3 nucleotides read TGTGCCAGTACCGAGGACAGACGTAACTATGGCTACACCTTC.